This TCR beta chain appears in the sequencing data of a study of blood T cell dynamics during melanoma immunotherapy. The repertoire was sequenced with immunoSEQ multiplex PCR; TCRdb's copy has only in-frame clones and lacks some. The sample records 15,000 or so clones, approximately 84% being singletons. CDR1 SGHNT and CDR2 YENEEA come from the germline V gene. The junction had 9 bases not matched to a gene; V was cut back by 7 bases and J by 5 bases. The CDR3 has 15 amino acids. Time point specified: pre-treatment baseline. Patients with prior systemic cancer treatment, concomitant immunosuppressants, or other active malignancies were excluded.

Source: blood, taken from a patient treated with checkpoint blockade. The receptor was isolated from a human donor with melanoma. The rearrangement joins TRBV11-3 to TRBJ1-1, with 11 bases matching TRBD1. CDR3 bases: TGTGCCAGCAACTTCACCGGGACAGGGGGTACTGAAGCTTTCTTT. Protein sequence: CASNFTGTGGTEAFF.